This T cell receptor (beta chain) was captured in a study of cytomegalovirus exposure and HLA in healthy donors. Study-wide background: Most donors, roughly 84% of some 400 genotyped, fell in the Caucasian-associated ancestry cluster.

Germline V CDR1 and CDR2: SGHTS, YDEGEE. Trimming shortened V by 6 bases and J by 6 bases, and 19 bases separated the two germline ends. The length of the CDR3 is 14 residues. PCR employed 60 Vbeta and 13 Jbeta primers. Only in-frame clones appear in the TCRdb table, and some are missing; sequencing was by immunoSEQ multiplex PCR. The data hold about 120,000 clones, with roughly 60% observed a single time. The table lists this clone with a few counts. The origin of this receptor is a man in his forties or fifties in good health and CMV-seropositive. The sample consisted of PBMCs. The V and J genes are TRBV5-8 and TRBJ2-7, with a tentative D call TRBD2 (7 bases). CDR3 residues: CASTRDTWGGEQYF. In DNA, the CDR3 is TGTGCCAGCACCCGGGACACCTGGGGGGGCGAGCAGTACTTC. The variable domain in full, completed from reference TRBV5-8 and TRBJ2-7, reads EAGVTQSPTHLIKTRGQQATLRCSPISGHTSVYWYQQALGLGLQFLLWYDEGEERNRGNFPPRFSGRQFPNYSSELNVNALELEDSALYLCASTRDTWGGEQYFGPGTRLTVT.